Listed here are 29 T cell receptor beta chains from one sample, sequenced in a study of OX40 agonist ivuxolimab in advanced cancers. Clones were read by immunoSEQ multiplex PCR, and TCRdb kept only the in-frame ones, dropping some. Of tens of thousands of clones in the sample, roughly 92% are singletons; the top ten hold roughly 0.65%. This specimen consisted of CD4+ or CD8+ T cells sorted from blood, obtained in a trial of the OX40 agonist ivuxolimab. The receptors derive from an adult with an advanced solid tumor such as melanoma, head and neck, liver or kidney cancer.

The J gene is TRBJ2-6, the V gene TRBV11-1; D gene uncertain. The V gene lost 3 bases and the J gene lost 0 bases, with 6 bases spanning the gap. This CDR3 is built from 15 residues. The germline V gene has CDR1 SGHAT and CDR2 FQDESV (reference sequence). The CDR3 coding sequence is TGTGCCAGCAGCTTCAGAAGCTCTGGGGCCAACGTCCTGACTTTC. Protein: CASSFRSSGANVLTF.

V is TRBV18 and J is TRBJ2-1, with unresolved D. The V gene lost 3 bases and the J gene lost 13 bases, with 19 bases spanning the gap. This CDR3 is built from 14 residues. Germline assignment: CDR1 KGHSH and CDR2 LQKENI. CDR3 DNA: TGTGCCAGCTCACCCGAAGCTCTAACACAGAATCAGTTCTTC. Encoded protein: CASSPEALTQNQFF.

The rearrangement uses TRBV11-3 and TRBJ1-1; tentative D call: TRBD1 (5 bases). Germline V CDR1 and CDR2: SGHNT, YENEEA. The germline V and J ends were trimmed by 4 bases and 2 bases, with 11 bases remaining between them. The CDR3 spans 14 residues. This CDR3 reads CASSSRGTNTEAFF. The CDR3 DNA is TGTGCCAGCAGCTCCCGTGGGACTAACACTGAAGCTTTCTTT.

The CDR3 reads CASNGGRTGELFF. CDR3 in DNA: TGCGCCAGCAATGGAGGGCGGACCGGGGAGCTGTTTTTT. V usage is TRBV10-1 and J usage is TRBJ2-2; perhaps TRBD2 as D (6 bases). Per the germline V gene, CDR1 is WNHNN and CDR2 is SYGVQD (reference sequence). Trimming took 7 bases from V and 5 from J, leaving 11 bases between them. The CDR3 has 13 amino acids.

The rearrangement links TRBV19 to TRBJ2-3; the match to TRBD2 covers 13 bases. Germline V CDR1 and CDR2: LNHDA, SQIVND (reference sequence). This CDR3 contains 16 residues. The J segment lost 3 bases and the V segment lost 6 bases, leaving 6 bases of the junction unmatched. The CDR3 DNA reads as TGTGCCAGTAGATCCCTACTAGCGGGAGGGACAGATACGCAGTATTTT. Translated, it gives CASRSLLAGGTDTQYF.

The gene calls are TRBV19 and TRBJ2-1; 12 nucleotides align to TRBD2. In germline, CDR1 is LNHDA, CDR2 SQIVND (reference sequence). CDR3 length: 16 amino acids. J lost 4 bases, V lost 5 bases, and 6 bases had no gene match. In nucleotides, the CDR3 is TGTGCCAGTAGTGGACTAGCGGGATCGTTTTACAATGAGCAGTTCTTC. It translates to CASSGLAGSFYNEQFF.

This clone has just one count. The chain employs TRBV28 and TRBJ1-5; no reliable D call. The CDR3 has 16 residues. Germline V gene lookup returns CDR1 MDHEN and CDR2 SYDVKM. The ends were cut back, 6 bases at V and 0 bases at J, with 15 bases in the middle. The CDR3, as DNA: TGTGCCAGCAGATACCCTCGACGGTATAGCAATCAGCCCCAGCATTTT. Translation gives CASRYPRRYSNQPQHF.

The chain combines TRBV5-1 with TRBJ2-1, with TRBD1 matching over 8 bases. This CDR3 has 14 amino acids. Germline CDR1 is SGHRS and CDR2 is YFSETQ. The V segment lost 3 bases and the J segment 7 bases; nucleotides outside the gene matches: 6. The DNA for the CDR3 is TGCGCCAGCAGCTCGGGACAGGTCAGTAATGAGCAGTTCTTC. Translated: CASSSGQVSNEQFF. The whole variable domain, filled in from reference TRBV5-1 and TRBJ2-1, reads KAGVTQTPRYLIKTRGQQVTLSCSPISGHRSVSWYQQTPGQGLQFLFEYFSETQRNKGNFPGRFSGRQFSNSRSEMNVSTLELGDSALYLCASSSGQVSNEQFFGPGTRLTVL.

CDR3 in DNA: TGCGCCAGCAGCTTGGGTTACAATCAGCCCCAGCATTTT. Translating gives CASSLGYNQPQHF. The chain uses TRBV5-1 and TRBJ1-5; D ambiguous. The CDR3 runs 13 residues. V lost 0 bases to trimming and J lost 3 bases, with 4 bases between them. In germline, CDR1 is SGHRS, CDR2 YFSETQ. The full variable domain, with the rest looked up from reference TRBV5-1 and TRBJ1-5, is KAGVTQTPRYLIKTRGQQVTLSCSPISGHRSVSWYQQTPGQGLQFLFEYFSETQRNKGNFPGRFSGRQFSNSRSEMNVSTLELGDSALYLCASSLGYNQPQHFGDGTRLSIL.

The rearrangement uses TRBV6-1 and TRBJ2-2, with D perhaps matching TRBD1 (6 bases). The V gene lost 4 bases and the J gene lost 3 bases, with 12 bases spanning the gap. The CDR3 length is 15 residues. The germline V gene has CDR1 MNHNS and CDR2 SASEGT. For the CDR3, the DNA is TGTGCCAGCAGTGTGCAGGGGCAGGACACCGGGGAGCTGTTTTTT. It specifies CASSVQGQDTGELFF.

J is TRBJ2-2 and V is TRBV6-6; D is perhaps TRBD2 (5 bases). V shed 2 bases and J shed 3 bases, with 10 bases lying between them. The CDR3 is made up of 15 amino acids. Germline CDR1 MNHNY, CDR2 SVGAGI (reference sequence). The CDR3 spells CASSYQRSHTGELFF. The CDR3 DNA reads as TGTGCCAGCAGTTACCAGCGGTCTCACACCGGGGAGCTGTTTTTT.

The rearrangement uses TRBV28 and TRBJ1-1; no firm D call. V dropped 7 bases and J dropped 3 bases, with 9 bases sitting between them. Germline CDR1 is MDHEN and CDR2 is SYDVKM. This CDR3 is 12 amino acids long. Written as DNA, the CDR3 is TGTGCCAGCAATACAGCGCACACTGAAGCTTTCTTT. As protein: CASNTAHTEAFF.

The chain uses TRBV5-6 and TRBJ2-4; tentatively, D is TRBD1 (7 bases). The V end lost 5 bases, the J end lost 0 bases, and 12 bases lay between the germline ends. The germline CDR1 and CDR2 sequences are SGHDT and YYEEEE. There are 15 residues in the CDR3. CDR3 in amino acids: CASSQGGLAKNIQYF. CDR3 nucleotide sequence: TGTGCCAGCAGTCAGGGGGGTCTAGCCAAAAACATTCAGTACTTC.

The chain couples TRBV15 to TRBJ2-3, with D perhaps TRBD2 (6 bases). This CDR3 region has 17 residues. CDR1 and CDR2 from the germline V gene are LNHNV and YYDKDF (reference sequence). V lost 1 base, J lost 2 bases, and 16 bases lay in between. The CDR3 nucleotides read TGTGCCACCAGCAGAGGCCCGACAGCGGGTGACACAGATACGCAGTATTTT. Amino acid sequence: CATSRGPTAGDTDTQYF. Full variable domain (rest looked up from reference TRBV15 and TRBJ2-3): DAMVIQNPRYQVTQFGKPVTLSCSQTLNHNVMYWYQQKSSQAPKLLFHYYDKDFNNEADTPDNFQSRRPNTSFCFLDIRSPGLGDTAMYLCATSRGPTAGDTDTQYFGPGTRLTVL.

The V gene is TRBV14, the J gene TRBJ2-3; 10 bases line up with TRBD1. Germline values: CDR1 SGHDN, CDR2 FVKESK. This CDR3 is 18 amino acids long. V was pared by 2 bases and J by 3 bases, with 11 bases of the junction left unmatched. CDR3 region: CASSQRLTGTGVTDTQYF. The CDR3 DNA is TGTGCCAGCAGCCAAAGACTCACCGGGACAGGGGTAACAGATACGCAGTATTTT.

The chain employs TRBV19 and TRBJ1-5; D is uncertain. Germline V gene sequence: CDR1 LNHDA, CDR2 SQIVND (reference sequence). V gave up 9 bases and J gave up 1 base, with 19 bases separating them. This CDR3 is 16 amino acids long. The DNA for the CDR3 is TGTGCCAGCCAAGGACTTTTTAGAGAGAGCAATCAGCCCCAGCATTTT. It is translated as CASQGLFRESNQPQHF. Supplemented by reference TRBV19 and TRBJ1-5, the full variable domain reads DGGITQSPKYLFRKEGQNVTLSCEQNLNHDAMYWYRQDPGQGLRLIYYSQIVNDFQKGDIAEGYSVSREKKESFPLTVTSAQKNPTAFYLCASQGLFRESNQPQHFGDGTRLSIL.

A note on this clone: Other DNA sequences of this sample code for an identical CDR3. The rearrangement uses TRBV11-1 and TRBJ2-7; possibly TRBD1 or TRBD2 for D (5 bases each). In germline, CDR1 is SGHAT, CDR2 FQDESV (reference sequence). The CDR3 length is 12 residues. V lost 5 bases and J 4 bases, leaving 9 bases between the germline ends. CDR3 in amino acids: CASSRDGYEQYF. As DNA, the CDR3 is TGTGCCAGCAGCCGGGACGGGTACGAGCAGTACTTC.

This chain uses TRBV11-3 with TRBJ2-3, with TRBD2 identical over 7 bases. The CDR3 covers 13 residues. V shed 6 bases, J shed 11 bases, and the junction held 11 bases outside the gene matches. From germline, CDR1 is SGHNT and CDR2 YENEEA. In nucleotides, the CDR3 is TGTGCCAGCAGGGCGGGACTATCCCAGAGGCAGTATTTT. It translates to CASRAGLSQRQYF.

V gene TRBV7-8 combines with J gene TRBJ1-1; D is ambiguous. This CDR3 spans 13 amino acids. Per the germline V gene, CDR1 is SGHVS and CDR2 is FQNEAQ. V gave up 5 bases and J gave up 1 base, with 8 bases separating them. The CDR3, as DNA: TGTGCCAGCAGCGCTACAGAGAACACTGAAGCTTTCTTT. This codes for CASSATENTEAFF.

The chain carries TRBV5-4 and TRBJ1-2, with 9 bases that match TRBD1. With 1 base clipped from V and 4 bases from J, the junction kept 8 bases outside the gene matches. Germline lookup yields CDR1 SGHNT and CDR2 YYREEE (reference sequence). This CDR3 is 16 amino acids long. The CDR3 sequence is CASSLPGQGILYGYTF. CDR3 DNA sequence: TGTGCCAGCAGCTTGCCGGGACAGGGTATTCTCTATGGCTACACCTTC. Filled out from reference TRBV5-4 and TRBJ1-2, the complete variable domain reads ETGVTQSPTHLIKTRGQQVTLRCSSQSGHNTVSWYQQALGQGPQFIFQYYREEENGRGNFPPRFSGLQFPNYSSELNVNALELDDSALYLCASSLPGQGILYGYTFGSGTRLTVV.

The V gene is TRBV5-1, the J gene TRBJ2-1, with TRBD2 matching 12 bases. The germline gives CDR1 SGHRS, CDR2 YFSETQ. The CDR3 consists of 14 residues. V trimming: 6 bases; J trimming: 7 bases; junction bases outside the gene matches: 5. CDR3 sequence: CASKGLAGPNEQFF. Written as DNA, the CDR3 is TGCGCCAGCAAAGGACTAGCGGGGCCGAATGAGCAGTTCTTC.

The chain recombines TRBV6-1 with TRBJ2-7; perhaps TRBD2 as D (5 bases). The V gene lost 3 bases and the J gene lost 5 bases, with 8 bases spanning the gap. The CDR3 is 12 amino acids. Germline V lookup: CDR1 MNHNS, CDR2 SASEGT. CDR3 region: CASSDSRDEQYF. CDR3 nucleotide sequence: TGTGCCAGCAGTGACTCGCGGGACGAGCAGTACTTC.

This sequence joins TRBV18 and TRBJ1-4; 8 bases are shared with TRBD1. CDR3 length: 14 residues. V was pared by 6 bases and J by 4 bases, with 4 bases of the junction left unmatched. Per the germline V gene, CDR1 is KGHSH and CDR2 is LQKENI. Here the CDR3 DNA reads TGTGCCAGCTCCCAGGGGGCGCGTAATGAAAAACTGTTTTTT. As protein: CASSQGARNEKLFF.

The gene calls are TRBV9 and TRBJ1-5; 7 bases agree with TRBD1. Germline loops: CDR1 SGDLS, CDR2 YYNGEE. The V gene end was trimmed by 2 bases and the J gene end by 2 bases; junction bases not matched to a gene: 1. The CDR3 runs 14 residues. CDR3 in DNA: TGTGCCAGCAGCGTGGGGACAGGCAATCAGCCCCAGCATTTT. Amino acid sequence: CASSVGTGNQPQHF.

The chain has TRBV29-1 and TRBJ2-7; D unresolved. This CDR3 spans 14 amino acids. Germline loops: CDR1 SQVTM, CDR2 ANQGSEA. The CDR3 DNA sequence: TGCAGTGCCTTGATTATTGAAGGCTCCTACGAGCAGTACTTC. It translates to CSALIIEGSYEQYF.

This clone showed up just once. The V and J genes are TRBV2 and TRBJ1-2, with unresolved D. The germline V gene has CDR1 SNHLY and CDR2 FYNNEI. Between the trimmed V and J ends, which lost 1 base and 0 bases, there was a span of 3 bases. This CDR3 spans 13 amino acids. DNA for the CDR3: TGTGCCAGCAGTGAAGGAACTAACTATGGCTACACCTTC. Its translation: CASSEGTNYGYTF.

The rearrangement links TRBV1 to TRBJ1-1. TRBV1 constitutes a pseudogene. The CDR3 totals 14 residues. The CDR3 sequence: CTEDGVMGNTEAFF. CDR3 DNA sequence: TGCACCGAAGACGGGGTCATGGGGAACACTGAAGCTTTCTTT.

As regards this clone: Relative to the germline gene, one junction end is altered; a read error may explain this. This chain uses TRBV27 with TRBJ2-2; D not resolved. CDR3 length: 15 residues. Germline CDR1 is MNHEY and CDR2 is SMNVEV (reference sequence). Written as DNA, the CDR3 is TGTGCCAGCCGTTTTGCCCAGTCGAACACCGGGGAGCTGTTTTTT. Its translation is CASRFAQSNTGELFF.

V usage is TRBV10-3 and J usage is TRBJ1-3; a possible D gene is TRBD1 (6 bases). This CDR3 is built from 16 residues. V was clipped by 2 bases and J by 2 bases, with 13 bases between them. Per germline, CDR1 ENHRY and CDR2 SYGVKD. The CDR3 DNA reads TGTGCCATCAGTGAGCCGAGTAAGGGGGCTGGAAACACCATATATTTT. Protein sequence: CAISEPSKGAGNTIYF.